The T cell receptor (beta chain) described here comes from a study of OX40 agonist ivuxolimab in advanced cancers. At the level of the study: Patients were treated with ivuxolimab, an agonistic anti-OX40 (CD134) antibody.

Here immunoSEQ multiplex PCR was the method, and the copy in TCRdb shows in-frame clones only, minus some. Among roughly 71,000 clones listed, about 83% were seen once. Researchers took blood at baseline, on cycle 4 day 1, and on cycle 7 day 1. Germline lookup yields CDR1 MNHNS and CDR2 SASEGT. V was clipped by 4 bases and J by 3 bases; unmatched bases: 7. The CDR3 length is 16 residues. This receptor was taken from an adult with an advanced solid tumor such as melanoma, head and neck, liver or kidney cancer. V usage is TRBV6-1 and J usage is TRBJ1-2; 11 bases fit TRBD1. Sequencing used CD4+ or CD8+ T cells sorted from blood, obtained in a trial of the OX40 agonist ivuxolimab. The CDR3 region is CASSGMVGQGDYGYTF. The CDR3 bases are TGTGCCAGCAGTGGAATGGTGGGACAGGGGGACTATGGCTACACCTTC.